This T cell receptor beta chain came from a study of T cells expressing NK-cell markers. Germline V gene data show CDR1 as SGHRS and CDR2 as YFSETQ. The CDR3 consists of 15 residues. Using the 5' RACE reads, TCRdb records one entry per CDR3 protein without DNA. The repertoire shows 120,000 to 150,000 distinct CDR3 sequences; the top ten hold approximately 12%. The sequence derives from a man aged 18 to 29 in good health. The rearrangement links TRBV5-1 to TRBJ1-5; TCRdb picks TRBD1, but there is no DNA to check that call. The sequenced sample was blood T cells: a sorted CD56 or NKG2C T cell subset, CD4+ or CD8+ T cells, or bulk PBMC T cells (not recorded which). CDR3 in amino acids: CASSLGGTGDQPQHF. The complete variable domain, with remaining parts taken from reference TRBV5-1 and TRBJ1-5, reads KAGVTQTPRYLIKTRGQQVTLSCSPISGHRSVSWYQQTPGQGLQFLFEYFSETQRNKGNFPGRFSGRQFSNSRSEMNVSTLELGDSALYLCASSLGGTGDQPQHFGDGTRLSIL.